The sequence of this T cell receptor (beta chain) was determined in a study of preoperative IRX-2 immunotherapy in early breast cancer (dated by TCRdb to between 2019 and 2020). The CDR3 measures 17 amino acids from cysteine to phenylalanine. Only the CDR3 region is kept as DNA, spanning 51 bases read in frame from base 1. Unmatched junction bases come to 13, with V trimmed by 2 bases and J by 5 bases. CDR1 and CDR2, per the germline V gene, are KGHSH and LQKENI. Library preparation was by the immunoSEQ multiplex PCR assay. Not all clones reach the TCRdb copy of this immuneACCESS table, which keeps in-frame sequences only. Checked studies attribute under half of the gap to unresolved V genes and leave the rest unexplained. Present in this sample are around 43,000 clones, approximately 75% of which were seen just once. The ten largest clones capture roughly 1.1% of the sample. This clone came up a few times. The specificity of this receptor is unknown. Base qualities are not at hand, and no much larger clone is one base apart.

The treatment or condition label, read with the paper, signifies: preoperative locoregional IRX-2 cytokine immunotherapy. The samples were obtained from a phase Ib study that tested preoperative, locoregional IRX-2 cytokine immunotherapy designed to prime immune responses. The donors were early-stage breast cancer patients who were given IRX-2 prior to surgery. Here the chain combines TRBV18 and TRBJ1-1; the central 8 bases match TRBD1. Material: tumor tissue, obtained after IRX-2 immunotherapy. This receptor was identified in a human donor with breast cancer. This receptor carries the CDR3 CASSPSWAGTGETEAFF. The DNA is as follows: TGTGCCAGCTCACCAAGCTGGGCCGGGACAGGAGAGACTGAAGCTTTCTTT.